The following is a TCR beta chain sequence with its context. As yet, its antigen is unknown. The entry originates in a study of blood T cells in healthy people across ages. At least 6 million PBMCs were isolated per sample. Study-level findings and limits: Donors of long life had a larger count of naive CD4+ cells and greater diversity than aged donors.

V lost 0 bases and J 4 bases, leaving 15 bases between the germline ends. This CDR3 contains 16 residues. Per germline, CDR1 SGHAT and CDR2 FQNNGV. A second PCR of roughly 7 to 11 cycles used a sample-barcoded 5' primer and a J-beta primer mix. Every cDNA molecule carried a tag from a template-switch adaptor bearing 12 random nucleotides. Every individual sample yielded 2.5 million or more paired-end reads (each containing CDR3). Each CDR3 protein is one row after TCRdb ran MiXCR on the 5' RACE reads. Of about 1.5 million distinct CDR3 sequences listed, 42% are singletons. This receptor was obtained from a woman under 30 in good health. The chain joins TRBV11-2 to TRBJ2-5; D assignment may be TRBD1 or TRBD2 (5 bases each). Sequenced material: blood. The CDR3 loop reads CASSLDRGTGLETQYF. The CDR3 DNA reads TGTGCCAGCAGCTTAGATCGAGGGACGGGCTTAGAGACCCAGTACTTC.